This T cell receptor (beta chain) comes out of a study of T-cell reconstitution after alpha-beta-depleted transplantation in children. In this sample, this clonotype turned up many times. With 3 bases removed from V and 4 bases from J, the gap between germline ends came to 13 bases. The germline V gene encodes CDR1 GTSNPN and CDR2 SVGIG (reference sequence). The CDR3 spans 13 residues. During its preparation, the TCRbeta library received unique molecular identifiers. One entry per CDR3 protein, called by TCRdb with MiXCR from the PCR reads. Here the sample spans about 340,000 distinct CDR3 sequences, 10% being singletons.

The rearrangement links TRBV30 to TRBJ2-7, with D perhaps matching TRBD1 (6 bases). The sequenced sample was PBMCs from the stem cell graft donor, obtained from the stem cell graft. The receptor comes from a human donor who donated a stem cell graft to a child with acute lymphoblastic leukemia. This CDR3 is CAWREPDRYEQYF. DNA for the CDR3: TGTGCCTGGAGGGAACCCGACAGGTACGAGCAGTACTTC.